This T cell receptor beta chain was captured by sequencing in a study of cytomegalovirus exposure and HLA in healthy donors. Broader study findings: In a later analysis, HLA-associated beta chains showed higher expansion and lower generation probabilities than comparable chains.

Comments on this clone: What it recognizes is unknown.

J was trimmed by 3 bases and V by 0 bases; bases with no gene match: 4. The CDR3 is 15 amino acids. Germline lookup yields CDR1 KGHSY and CDR2 FQNENV. The PCR was carried out with 60 Vbeta primers and 13 Jbeta primers. Only in-frame clones appear in the TCRdb table, and some are missing; sequencing was by immunoSEQ multiplex PCR. There are 98,000 or so clones in the sample; 70% to 80% occur only once, and 16% lies in the top ten. This clonotype originated in a man aged 55 to 70 in good health and CMV-seropositive. The chain joins TRBV16 to TRBJ1-1; TRBD1 matches at 7 bases. Sequencing was carried out using PBMCs. This CDR3 reads CASSQSDRSYTEAFF. The DNA for the CDR3 is TGTGCCAGCAGCCAATCGGACAGGTCTTACACTGAAGCTTTCTTT.